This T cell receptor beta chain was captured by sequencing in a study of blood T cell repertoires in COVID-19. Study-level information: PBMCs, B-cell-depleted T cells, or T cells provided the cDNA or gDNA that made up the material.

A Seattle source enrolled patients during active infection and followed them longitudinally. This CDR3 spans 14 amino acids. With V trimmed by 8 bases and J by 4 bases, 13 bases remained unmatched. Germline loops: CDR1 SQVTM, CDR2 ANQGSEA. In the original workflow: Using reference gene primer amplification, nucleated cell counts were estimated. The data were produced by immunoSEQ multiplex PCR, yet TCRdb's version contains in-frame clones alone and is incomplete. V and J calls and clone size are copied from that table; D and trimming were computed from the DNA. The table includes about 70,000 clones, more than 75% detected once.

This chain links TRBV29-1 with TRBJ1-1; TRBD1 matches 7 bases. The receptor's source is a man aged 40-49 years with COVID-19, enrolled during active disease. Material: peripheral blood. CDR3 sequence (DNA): TGCAGCACCTGGGGCGGAGGGGGCATCACTGAAGCTTTCTTT. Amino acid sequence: CSTWGGGGITEAFF.